This TCR beta chain emerged from a study of Ad26.COV2.S vaccination and SARS-CoV-2 variants. Looking at the study overall: Recipients of Ad26.COV2.S got it intramuscularly, once or twice 56 days apart. General study findings and limits: Post-vaccination spike-specific CD8+ and CD4+ T cell responses reportedly had substantial breadth. Researchers cautioned that TCR breadth and depth analyses may have underestimated total T cell responses.

Sequencing used immunoSEQ multiplex PCR; TCRdb keeps in-frame clones, though not all of them. Here the sample spans hundreds of thousands of clones, approximately 87% being singletons. Regarding treatment: roughly 20 received Ad26.COV2.S at low or high dose, single or two shots; about 5 received placebo; per-sample allocation not given. Samples came from day 63 after the first vaccine or placebo injection. The vaccine delivered Wuhan-strain SARS-CoV-2 spike through an Ad26 vector. Regarding this clone: Antigen unknown.

The germline CDR1 and CDR2 sequences are MNHEY and SVGAGI. Between the trimmed V and J ends, which lost 7 bases and 1 base, there was a span of 14 bases. There are 14 residues in the CDR3. The TCR comes from a person between 18 and 59 years old who received the Ad26.COV2.S COVID-19 vaccine or a placebo. This specimen consisted of peripheral blood, obtained in a trial of Ad26.COV2.S vaccine versus placebo. The V call is TRBV6-5, the J call TRBJ2-7; possibly TRBD2 for D (5 bases). The CDR3 loop is CASTASGSSYEQYF. CDR3 nucleotide sequence: TGTGCCAGCACCGCCTCGGGGAGTTCCTACGAGCAGTACTTC.